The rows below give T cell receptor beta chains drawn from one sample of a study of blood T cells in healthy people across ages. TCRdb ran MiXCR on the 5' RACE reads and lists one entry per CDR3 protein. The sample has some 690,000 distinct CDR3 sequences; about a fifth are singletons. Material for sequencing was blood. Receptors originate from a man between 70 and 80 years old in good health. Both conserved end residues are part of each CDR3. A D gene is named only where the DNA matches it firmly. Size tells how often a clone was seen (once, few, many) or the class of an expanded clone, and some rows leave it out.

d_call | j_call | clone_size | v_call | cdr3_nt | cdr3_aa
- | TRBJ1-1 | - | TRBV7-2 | TGTGCCAGCACCGGGCGTGGGGGAGGGAGGACTGAAGCTTTCTTT | CASTGRGGGRTEAFF
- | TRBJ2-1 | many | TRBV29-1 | TGCAGCGTTGTAAGGGCCAACAATGAGCAGTTCTTC | CSVVRANNEQFF
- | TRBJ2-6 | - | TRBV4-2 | TGTGCCAGCAGCCAGACCGGGACGTATTCTGGGGCCAACGTCCTGACTTTC | CASSQTGTYSGANVLTF
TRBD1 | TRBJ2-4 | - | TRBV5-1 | TGCGCCAGCAGCCCCTGGACAGGTTTAGCCAAAAACATTCAGTACTTC | CASSPWTGLAKNIQYF
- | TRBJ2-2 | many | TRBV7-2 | TGTGCCAGCAGCCTGGTATACGCCGGGGAGCTGTTTTTT | CASSLVYAGELFF
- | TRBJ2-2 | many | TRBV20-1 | TGCAGTGCTAGACAGAACACCGGGGAGCTGTTTTTT | CSARQNTGELFF
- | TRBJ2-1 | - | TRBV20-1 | TGCAGTGCTGCCCTCCTTAAAGCGGTCGTGGGAAATGAGCAGTTCTTC | CSAALLKAVVGNEQFF
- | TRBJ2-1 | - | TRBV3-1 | TGTGCCAGCAGCCAAAGGACCCACAATGAGCAGTTCTTC | CASSQRTHNEQFF
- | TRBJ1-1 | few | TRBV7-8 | TGTGCCAGCAGCGGAGTGGAGTGGAGAGAAATGAACACTGAAGCTTTCTTT | CASSGVEWREMNTEAFF
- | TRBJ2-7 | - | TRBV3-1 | TGTGCCAGCAGCCACCGCTCATTGGGATCCTACGAGCAGTACTTC | CASSHRSLGSYEQYF
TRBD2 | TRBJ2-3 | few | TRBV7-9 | TGTGCCAGCAGCCTAGGACTAGCGGGAATCACAGATACGCAGTATTTT | CASSLGLAGITDTQYF
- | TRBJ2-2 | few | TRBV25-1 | TGTGCCAGCAGTGTACCCCACGGGGAGCTGTTTTTT | CASSVPHGELFF
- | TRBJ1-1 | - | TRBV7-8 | TGTGCCAGCAGTCCAGGGGTAAGGAACACTGAAGCTTTCTTT | CASSPGVRNTEAFF
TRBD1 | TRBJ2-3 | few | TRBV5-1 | TGCGCCAGCAGCTCGACGACAGGGATAGATACGCAGTATTTT | CASSSTTGIDTQYF
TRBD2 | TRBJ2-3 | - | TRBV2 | TGTGCCAGCAGCCGAGCGGGAGAGGTCACAGATACGCAGTATTTT | CASSRAGEVTDTQYF
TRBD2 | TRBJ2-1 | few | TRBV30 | TGTGCCTGGAGCAGGACTAGCGGGAGGGCCTTTGAGCAGTTCTTC | CAWSRTSGRAFEQFF
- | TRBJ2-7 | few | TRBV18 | TGTGCCAGCTCACCGGCCGGACCATCCTACGAGCAGTACTTC | CASSPAGPSYEQYF
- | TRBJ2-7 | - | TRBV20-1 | TGCAGTGCCGTGGACAGCTACGAGCAGTACTTC | CSAVDSYEQYF
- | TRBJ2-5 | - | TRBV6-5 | TGTGCCACCAGGAGCGGAGGGGAAGAGACCCTGTACTTC | CATRSGGEETLYF
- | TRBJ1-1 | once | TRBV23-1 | TGCGCCAGCAGTCAGGCTCACACTGAAGCTTTCTTT | CASSQAHTEAFF
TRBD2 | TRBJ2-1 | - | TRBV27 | TGTGCCAGCAGTTTATCTTCTGGGACTAGCGGCAATGAGCAGTTCTTC | CASSLSSGTSGNEQFF
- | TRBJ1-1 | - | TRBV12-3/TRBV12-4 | TGTGCCTGCAGTTTAAGAAGGGAAGCTTTCTTT | CACSLRREAFF
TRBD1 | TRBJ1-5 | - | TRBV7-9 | TGTGCCAGCAGCGGAAGCCAGGGGGCCCTCAATCAGCCCCAGCATTTT | CASSGSQGALNQPQHF
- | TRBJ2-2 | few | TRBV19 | TGTGCCAGTTTCATCAGGGCGAGGAGGCCGAATCCACACACCGGGGAGCTGTTTTTT | CASFIRARRPNPHTGELFF
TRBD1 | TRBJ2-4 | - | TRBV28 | TGTGCCAGCAGTCTCCTCGGAGATACAGGGGTCAAAAACATTCAGTACTTC | CASSLLGDTGVKNIQYF
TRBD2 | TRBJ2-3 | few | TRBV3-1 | TGTGCCTGCAGCCAAGAGGGGAGGGTCACAGATACGCAGTATTTT | CACSQEGRVTDTQYF
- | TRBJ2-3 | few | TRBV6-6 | TGTGCCAGCAGCGATACACAGGACACAGATACGCAGTATTTT | CASSDTQDTDTQYF